This T cell receptor (beta chain) was retrieved from a study of blood T cells in healthy people across ages. The study's findings and limits: Versus aged donors, long-lived donors had higher diversity and more naive CD4+ cells.

V was shortened by 0 bases and J by 0 bases, with 14 bases between the two germline ends. Germline lookup yields CDR1 LNHNV and CDR2 YYDKDF (reference sequence). This CDR3 is built from 17 residues. A sample-barcoded 5' primer and a J-beta primer mix were used in a second PCR of roughly 6 to 12 cycles. TCRdb called the 5' RACE reads again in MiXCR, with one record for every CDR3 protein. The sample contains roughly 1.7 million distinct CDR3 sequences, about 31% of which appear only once. This clonotype occurred a few times. Its antigen is as yet unknown. This receptor was taken from a woman in her twenties or thirties in good health. The source material was blood. V usage is TRBV15 and J usage is TRBJ2-5; tentative D call: TRBD1 (6 bases). CDR3 in DNA: TGTGCCACCAGCAGAGATCTTGGGGGCCCGTACCAAGAGACCCAGTACTTC. It specifies CATSRDLGGPYQETQYF.